This is a list of T cell receptor beta chains from one sample in a study of cytomegalovirus exposure and HLA in healthy donors. TCRdb's table, derived via immunoSEQ multiplex PCR, lists solely in-frame clones and lacks some. The table has 120,000 to 150,000 clones, roughly 80% seen once. Sequencing was done on a sample of PBMCs. The receptors shown here come from a woman in her 30s in good health and CMV-seronegative. CDR3s include the opening cysteine and the closing phenylalanine or tryptophan. Fields, in order: clone size, D gene, V gene, J gene, CDR3 protein, CDR3 DNA. A D gene is named only where the DNA matches it firmly. Clone size is shown for a subset of rows, as once, few, many or a class of expanded clone.

NA,TRBD1,TRBV6-6,TRBJ1-3,CASRLNRGRGNTIYF,TGTGCCAGCAGACTAAACAGGGGGCGTGGAAACACCATATATTTT
NA,TRBD1,TRBV4-1,TRBJ1-5,CASSQQGARNQPQHF,TGCGCCAGCAGCCAGCAGGGGGCCCGGAATCAGCCCCAGCATTTT
NA,NA,TRBV5-1,TRBJ2-2,CASSLRLSNTGELFF,TGCGCCAGCAGCTTACGTCTATCGAACACCGGGGAGCTGTTTTTT
NA,NA,TRBV5-1,TRBJ2-3,CASSLGGASGDTQYF,TGCGCCAGCAGTTTGGGGGGGGCTAGCGGAGATACGCAGTATTTT
NA,NA,TRBV18,TRBJ1-1,CASSPRAEAFF,TGTGCCAGCTCACCACGCGCTGAAGCTTTCTTT
few,NA,TRBV5-6,TRBJ1-1,CASSFIQNTEAFF,TGTGCCAGCAGCTTCATACAGAACACTGAAGCTTTCTTT
once,NA,TRBV5-1,TRBJ1-2,CASSKTGAPYGYTF,TGCGCCAGCAGCAAGACAGGAGCCCCGTATGGCTACACCTTC
NA,NA,TRBV9,TRBJ2-5,CASSPGGRFGETQYF,TGTGCCAGCAGCCCAGGGGGGCGGTTCGGGGAGACCCAGTACTTC
many,TRBD1,TRBV5-6,TRBJ1-4,CASSLAGTGREKLFF,TGTGCCAGCAGCTTGGCCGGGACAGGGAGAGAAAAACTGTTTTTT
NA,TRBD1,TRBV5-1,TRBJ2-1,CASSLIRQGTDNEQFF,TGCGCCAGCAGCTTGATCCGACAGGGAACCGATAATGAGCAGTTCTTC
NA,NA,TRBV6-5,TRBJ1-1,CASSYLRHSTEAFF,TGTGCCAGCAGTTACCTCCGTCATAGCACTGAAGCTTTCTTT
NA,NA,TRBV7-8,TRBJ2-7,CASSWGLKSYEQYF,TGTGCCAGCAGCTGGGGACTGAAGTCCTACGAGCAGTACTTC
few,NA,TRBV14,TRBJ1-1,CASRDGLPNTEAFF,TGTGCCAGCAGGGACGGACTGCCCAACACTGAAGCTTTCTTT
NA,NA,TRBV5-1,TRBJ2-1,CASSHLSESSYNEQFF,TGCGCCAGCAGCCACCTTAGCGAGAGCTCCTACAATGAGCAGTTCTTC
NA,TRBD2,TRBV10-3,TRBJ2-1,CAISPSGGPYNEQFF,TGTGCCATCAGTCCTAGCGGGGGACCTTACAATGAGCAGTTCTTC
NA,TRBD1,TRBV27,TRBJ2-1,CASSGRVGQGGTNEQFF,TGTGCCAGCAGTGGGCGAGTTGGACAGGGGGGTACGAATGAGCAGTTCTTC
NA,TRBD2,TRBV9,TRBJ2-1,CASSARGSYNEQFF,TGTGCCAGCAGCGCGCGGGGGTCCTACAATGAGCAGTTCTTC
NA,NA,TRBV10-3,TRBJ1-5,CAISEGRGNQPQHF,TGTGCCATCAGTGAAGGGCGGGGCAATCAGCCCCAGCATTTT
NA,TRBD1,TRBV5-1,TRBJ1-2,CASSLDTQGAIGYTF,TGCGCCAGCAGCTTGGACACACAGGGGGCAATTGGCTACACCTTC
NA,NA,TRBV18,TRBJ1-2,CASSPLDTPDGYTF,TGTGCCAGCTCACCCCTCGACACCCCAGACGGCTACACCTTC
NA,NA,TRBV19,TRBJ2-1,CASSVGPLINEQFF,TGTGCCAGTAGTGTGGGGCCGCTGATCAATGAGCAGTTCTTC
few,TRBD1,TRBV7-6,TRBJ2-5,CASSLSPGTGGAQYF,TGTGCCAGCAGCTTAAGCCCCGGGACAGGAGGGGCCCAGTACTTC
NA,NA,TRBV6-1,TRBJ2-2,CASSETAGELFF,TGTGCCAGCAGCGAGACAGCCGGGGAGCTGTTTTTT
NA,NA,TRBV2,TRBJ1-2,CASSFSTESNYGYTF,TGTGCCAGCAGTTTCTCGACAGAGTCTAACTATGGCTACACCTTC
NA,TRBD1,TRBV5-1,TRBJ1-6,CASTPWGQGNNSPLHF,TGCGCCAGCACCCCCTGGGGACAGGGGAATAATTCACCCCTCCACTTT
NA,NA,TRBV2,TRBJ2-7,CASSEGLAYEQYF,TGTGCCAGCAGTGAGGGCCTCGCCTACGAGCAGTACTTC
NA,NA,TRBV6-5,TRBJ2-3,CASGEAQSTDTQYF,TGTGCCAGCGGCGAGGCGCAAAGCACAGATACGCAGTATTTT
NA,TRBD1,TRBV19,TRBJ2-7,CASSFTGGEQYF,TGTGCCAGTAGTTTCACAGGGGGCGAGCAGTACTTC
NA,NA,TRBV7-9,TRBJ1-1,CASSSVEFYTEAFF,TGTGCCAGCAGCTCCGTGGAGTTCTACACTGAAGCTTTCTTT
few,TRBD1,TRBV6-1,TRBJ1-6,CASSLDRGGAPLHF,TGTGCCAGCAGCTTGGACAGGGGTGGGGCCCCCCTCCACTTT
NA,NA,TRBV5-1,TRBJ2-7,CASTPGQVNPYEQYF,TGCGCCAGCACCCCGGGACAAGTAAACCCCTACGAGCAGTACTTC
NA,NA,TRBV28,TRBJ1-3,CASTGVTYGNTIYF,TGTGCCAGCACAGGGGTCACATATGGAAACACCATATATTTT
NA,NA,TRBV2,TRBJ1-2,CASSESGWHYGYTF,TGTGCCAGCAGTGAATCGGGGTGGCACTATGGCTACACCTTC
NA,NA,TRBV7-6,TRBJ2-7,CASSLGQPYEQYF,TGTGCCAGCAGCTTAGGACAGCCATACGAGCAGTACTTC
NA,NA,TRBV7-2,TRBJ1-1,CASSLGAGPTEAFF,TGTGCCAGCAGCTTAGGGGCAGGGCCCACTGAAGCTTTCTTT
NA,NA,TRBV5-4,TRBJ1-6,CASSLGSLSPLHF,TGTGCCAGCAGCTTGGGTTCCCTCTCGCCCCTCCACTTT
NA,NA,TRBV7-3,TRBJ1-1,CASSLIPENTEAFF,TGTGCCAGCAGCTTAATTCCAGAGAACACTGAAGCTTTCTTT
NA,NA,TRBV10-1,TRBJ2-3,CASSELGRSRDTQYF,TGCGCCAGCAGTGAATTGGGGAGGAGCAGAGATACGCAGTATTTT
NA,NA,TRBV7-2,TRBJ2-3,CASSPTGDTQYF,TGTGCCAGCAGCCCTACAGGGGATACGCAGTATTTT
NA,TRBD1,TRBV30,TRBJ1-2,CAWSQETGDINYGYTF,TGTGCCTGGAGTCAAGAGACAGGGGATATTAACTATGGCTACACCTTC
few,NA,TRBV28,TRBJ1-5,CASRPTGHSNQPQHF,TGTGCCAGCAGGCCGACAGGTCATAGCAATCAGCCCCAGCATTTT
NA,NA,TRBV27,TRBJ2-7,CASSFASQGYREQYF,TGTGCCAGCAGTTTCGCTTCACAGGGATATAGGGAGCAGTATTTC
many,NA,TRBV7-9,TRBJ2-3,CASSSRDYTQYF,TGTGCCAGCAGCTCCCGGGACTATACGCAGTATTTT
NA,NA,TRBV7-9,TRBJ2-3,CASSQPGGTTDTQYF,TGTGCCAGCAGCCAGCCCGGGGGAACCACAGATACGCAGTATTTT
NA,NA,TRBV2,TRBJ1-5,CASRLGSENPPHF,TGTGCCAGCAGGTTGGGCAGTGAAAACCCCCCCCATTTT
NA,TRBD2,TRBV7-9,TRBJ2-1,CSSSLLPGLAGAEQFF,TGTTCCAGCAGCTTACTGCCGGGACTAGCGGGAGCCGAGCAGTTCTTC
once,TRBD2,TRBV6-4,TRBJ2-3,CASSDGTSGADTQYF,TGTGCCAGCAGTGACGGGACTAGCGGCGCAGATACGCAGTATTTT
NA,NA,TRBV9,TRBJ2-7,CASSVGRGEQYF,TGTGCCAGCAGCGTAGGAAGGGGCGAGCAGTACTTC
NA,NA,TRBV7-2,TRBJ1-1,CASSLEVGEAFF,TGTGCCAGCAGCTTAGAGGTGGGCGAAGCTTTCTTT
NA,NA,TRBV7-2,TRBJ2-1,CASSPWGGWNNEQFF,TGTGCCAGCAGCCCATGGGGGGGCTGGAACAATGAGCAGTTCTTC
once,TRBD1,TRBV19,TRBJ2-1,CASSVRQGLVNEQFF,TGTGCCAGTAGTGTCCGACAGGGGCTAGTCAATGAGCAGTTCTTC
NA,NA,TRBV9,TRBJ2-7,CASSVDWGAKYEQYF,TGTGCCAGCAGCGTAGACTGGGGAGCTAAGTACGAGCAGTACTTC
NA,NA,TRBV6-4,TRBJ2-7,CASQYYEQYF,TGTGCCAGCCAGTACTACGAGCAGTACTTC
NA,TRBD1,TRBV9,TRBJ1-3,CASSVPTGTGNTIYF,TGTGCCAGCAGCGTACCGACAGGGACTGGAAACACCATATATTTT
once,NA,TRBV30,TRBJ1-1,CAWTPGLDNTEAFF,TGTGCCTGGACTCCTGGTCTAGATAACACTGAAGCTTTCTTT